Shown below are 20 T cell receptor beta chains from a single sample sequenced in a study of T cell responses to AZD1222 COVID-19 vaccine. Sequencing was performed with immunoSEQ multiplex PCR; in TCRdb, only in-frame clones are kept and a portion is missing. The sample lists over 150,000 clones; over 80% were seen once. The sample here was peripheral blood, taken on day 0 of AZD1222 vaccination. The origin of the receptors is an adult in good health.

The genes are TRBV18 and TRBJ2-7; 15 bases agree with TRBD2. The CDR3 has 17 amino acids. Germline lookup yields CDR1 KGHSH and CDR2 LQKENI. Trimming cost V 6 bases and J 7 bases; bases outside gene matches: 13. This chain's CDR3 is CASSSGLAGGRYLEQYV. The CDR3 DNA reads TGTGCCAGCTCGTCGGGACTAGCGGGGGGTCGATACCTGGAGCAGTACGTC.

The V gene is TRBV11-2, the J gene TRBJ2-3; D possibly corresponds to TRBD2 (6 bases). Germline lookup yields CDR1 SGHAT and CDR2 FQNNGV. The CDR3 totals 16 residues. Deletions cut 7 bases from V and 3 bases from J, with 20 bases between. This CDR3 reads CASTTLRRAFTDTQYF. The CDR3 DNA follows: TGTGCCAGCACCACATTGAGGAGGGCGTTTACAGATACGCAGTATTTT.

With respect to this clone: One end of the junction is discordant with germline, which a read error may explain. The J gene is TRBJ2-2, the V gene TRBV19; 8 bases align to TRBD2. Germline CDR1 and CDR2: LNHDA and SQIVND (reference sequence). This CDR3 is built from 17 residues. The CDR3 coding sequence is TGTGCCAGCAGTATGAGATACCGGGAGGGCCGCACCGGGGAGCTGTTTTTT. It encodes CASSMRYREGRTGELFF.

This clone was seen a few times. The chain recombines TRBV5-1 with TRBJ1-6; 7 bases are shared with TRBD1. The CDR3 loop spans 16 amino acids. Germline V CDR1 and CDR2: SGHRS, YFSETQ. Trimming removed 0 bases from V and 5 bases from J; junction bases left unmatched: 5. CDR3 in DNA: TGCGCCAGCAGCTTGGACAGGGGAGTCAATAATTCACCCCTCCACTTT. Its translation: CASSLDRGVNNSPLHF.

This chain links TRBV9 with TRBJ1-4, with D hard to call. V shed 0 bases and J shed 5 bases, with 11 bases lying between them. Germline CDR1 SGDLS, CDR2 YYNGEE. The CDR3 is made up of 15 amino acids. The CDR3 DNA reads TGTGCCAGCAGCGTAGACTTTGCCACCAATGAAAAACTGTTTTTT. This gives the protein CASSVDFATNEKLFF.

This chain links TRBV10-3 with TRBJ1-6; no reliable D call. Germline V gene lookup returns CDR1 ENHRY and CDR2 SYGVKD. This CDR3 comprises 13 residues. V was pared by 4 bases and J by 10 bases, with 11 bases between. DNA of the CDR3: TGTGCCATCAGTGGGACTTCTGAGTCACCCCTCCACTTT. Its protein is CAISGTSESPLHF.

The V call is TRBV15, the J call TRBJ2-7; 8 bases agree with TRBD1. Germline loops: CDR1 LNHNV, CDR2 YYDKDF (reference sequence). CDR3 length: 15 residues. With V trimmed by 2 bases and J by 6 bases, 9 bases remained unmatched. This CDR3 reads CATSRSDRAAPEQYF. CDR3 in DNA: TGTGCCACCAGCAGATCGGACAGGGCGGCCCCCGAGCAGTACTTC.

This clone turned up a few times. This chain uses TRBV28 with TRBJ1-1; D ambiguous. This CDR3 region has 14 residues. Trimming pared 4 bases from V and 0 bases from J, leaving 9 bases between. CDR1 is MDHEN and CDR2 is SYDVKM in the germline V gene. The chain's CDR3 is CASSSKDLNTEAFF. CDR3 coding DNA: TGTGCCAGCAGTTCTAAGGACCTGAACACTGAAGCTTTCTTT.

The J gene is TRBJ2-5, the V gene TRBV2, with 11 positions matching TRBD1. Germline values: CDR1 SNHLY, CDR2 FYNNEI. V gave up 8 bases and J gave up 3 bases; unmatched junction bases: 8. The CDR3 sequence is 15 residues long. The CDR3 DNA follows: TGTGCCAGCGGCTCCCGGGACAGGGGGGAAGAGACCCAGTACTTC. Translation gives CASGSRDRGEETQYF. The entire variable domain, with the rest obtained from reference TRBV2 and TRBJ2-5, is as follows: EPEVTQTPSHQVTQMGQEVILRCVPISNHLYFYWYRQILGQKVEFLVSFYNNEISEKSEIFDDQFSVERPDGSNFTLKIRSTKLEDSAMYFCASGSRDRGEETQYFGPGTRLLVL.

V gene TRBV5-1 combines with J gene TRBJ1-4, with D tentatively TRBD1 (5 bases). This CDR3 is built from 15 residues. Germline loops: CDR1 SGHRS, CDR2 YFSETQ. Trimming took off 4 bases at V and 2 bases at J, with 12 bases between the two ends. The CDR3 is CASSRDGGTNEKLFF. The CDR3 DNA reads as TGCGCCAGCAGCCGGGACGGGGGTACTAATGAAAAACTGTTTTTT.

This chain uses TRBV9 with TRBJ2-5; 10 bases are a match to TRBD1. Germline V lookup: CDR1 SGDLS, CDR2 YYNGEE. The V and J ends lost 2 bases and 0 bases, in that order; junction bases with no gene match: 7. The CDR3 runs to 17 residues. The CDR3 loop reads CASSVEGGQGYQETQYF. CDR3 DNA sequence: TGTGCCAGCAGCGTTGAAGGGGGACAGGGGTACCAAGAGACCCAGTACTTC. The entire variable domain, with the rest obtained from reference TRBV9 and TRBJ2-5, is as follows: DSGVTQTPKHLITATGQRVTLRCSPRSGDLSVYWYQQSLDQGLQFLIQYYNGEERAKGNILERFSAQQFPDLHSELNLSSLELGDSALYFCASSVEGGQGYQETQYFGPGTRLLVL.

The genes are TRBV7-3 and TRBJ2-1, with 16 bases that match TRBD2. Germline loops: CDR1 SGHTA, CDR2 FQGTGA. V dropped 5 bases and J dropped 9; count of bases not matched to a gene: 7. The CDR3 sequence is 16 residues long. The DNA for the CDR3 is TGTGCCAGCAGCCCGGGGACTAGCGGGGGGGCAGGTGAGCAGTTCTTC. It specifies CASSPGTSGGAGEQFF.

The V gene is TRBV12-3 or TRBV12-4, the J gene TRBJ1-1, with D unclear. Trimming removed 5 bases from V and 1 base from J, with 8 bases in between. CDR3 length: 13 amino acids. In DNA, the CDR3 is TGTGCCAGCAGTCCTGCAACGAACACTGAAGCTTTCTTT. This encodes CASSPATNTEAFF.

V gene TRBV6-1 combines with J gene TRBJ1-3, with a weak D call TRBD1 (6 bases). This CDR3 is built from 15 residues. The germline V gene encodes CDR1 MNHNS and CDR2 SASEGT. V was clipped by 2 bases and J by 4 bases, with 12 bases between them. The CDR3 here is CASSEYGGPGNTIYF. CDR3 bases: TGTGCCAGCAGTGAATATGGGGGGCCAGGAAACACCATATATTTT.

The rearrangement joins TRBV6-4 to TRBJ1-1; D ambiguous. Trimming pared 4 bases from V and 0 bases from J, leaving 6 bases between. CDR1 is MRHNA, CDR2 SNTAGT, per germline. The CDR3 is made up of 13 amino acids. CDR3 nucleotide sequence: TGTGCCAGCAGTGTAGGGATGAACACTGAAGCTTTCTTT. Amino acid sequence: CASSVGMNTEAFF.

This rearrangement joins TRBV24-1 to TRBJ2-5; 13 bases agree with TRBD2. The V segment lost 5 bases and the J segment 4 bases; nucleotides outside the gene matches: 12. Per the germline V gene, CDR1 is KGHDR and CDR2 is SFDVKD. CDR3 length: 18 amino acids. The CDR3: CATSGGGLAGDPGETQYF. Written as DNA, the CDR3 is TGTGCCACCAGTGGGGGAGGACTAGCGGGGGACCCGGGAGAGACCCAGTACTTC.

The chain joins TRBV28 to TRBJ1-2, with D perhaps matching TRBD1 (5 bases). Trimming pared 6 bases from V and 6 bases from J, leaving 17 bases between. Germline CDR1 MDHEN, CDR2 SYDVKM. The CDR3 extends over 14 amino acids. CDR3 in amino acids: CASSRGGVYDGYTF. The CDR3 DNA reads as TGTGCCAGCAGCCGCGGGGGGGTGTACGATGGCTACACCTTC.

The chain is built from TRBV28 and TRBJ1-2, with no clear D. The V gene's germline CDR1 is MDHEN and CDR2 SYDVKM. The CDR3 runs 12 residues. Trimming left V 8 bases short and J 0 bases short, with 7 bases between. Here the CDR3 reads CASQLTNYGYTF. The CDR3 region has the DNA TGTGCCAGCCAGCTGACTAACTATGGCTACACCTTC.

This chain uses TRBV7-9 with TRBJ2-5; 12 bases line up with TRBD2. V shed 3 bases, J shed 2 bases, and the junction held 13 bases outside the gene matches. Germline CDR1 is SEHNR and CDR2 is FQNEAQ (reference sequence). This CDR3 is 19 amino acids long. This CDR3 is CASSLAIRTSGVGQETQYF. The CDR3 DNA reads TGTGCCAGCAGCTTGGCTATTCGGACTAGCGGGGTAGGTCAAGAGACCCAGTACTTC.

J is TRBJ2-2 and V is TRBV19, with D perhaps matching TRBD2 (5 bases). The CDR3 runs 15 residues. Germline assignment: CDR1 LNHDA and CDR2 SQIVND (reference sequence). Trimming took 6 bases from V and 0 from J, leaving 11 bases between them. As DNA, the CDR3 is TGTGCCAGTAGGTTGACGGGAACGAACACCGGGGAGCTGTTTTTT. Protein product: CASRLTGTNTGELFF.